A selection of T cell receptor beta chains follows, all from one sample in a study of metastatic and nonmetastatic thyroid tumors. Through MiXCR, TCRdb re-clonotyped the PCR reads. Among 35,000 to 55,000 clones listed, more than 20% were seen once. Sequences were obtained from blood. The receptors come from a male donor with papillary thyroid cancer or a benign thyroid nodule (not recorded which). Some clones in this sample may be carry-over from other donors' samples. The CDR3 runs from the conserved cysteine through the conserved F or W. D genes are given only for firm matches. Clone size is shown for a subset of rows, as once, few, many or a class of expanded clone.

D gene: .; J gene: TRBJ2-7; V gene: TRBV7-3; clone size: many; CDR3 DNA: TGTGCCAGCAGCGCAACAGCTGCCTACGAGCAGTACTTC; CDR3 protein: CASSATAAYEQYF
D gene: TRBD2; J gene: TRBJ2-5; V gene: TRBV20-1; clone size: .; CDR3 DNA: TGCAGTGCCAAGTATGGTAGCGGGGCCCGGGAGACCCAGTACTTC; CDR3 protein: CSAKYGSGARETQYF
D gene: .; J gene: TRBJ1-1; V gene: TRBV20-1; clone size: many; CDR3 DNA: TGCAGTGCTAGACCCCTCGGCACTGAAGCTTTCTTT; CDR3 protein: CSARPLGTEAFF
D gene: .; J gene: TRBJ2-1; V gene: TRBV7-2; clone size: .; CDR3 DNA: TGTGCCAGCAGCCCACAGCGCCATGAGCAGTTCTTC; CDR3 protein: CASSPQRHEQFF
D gene: TRBD1; J gene: TRBJ1-4; V gene: TRBV10-3; clone size: many; CDR3 DNA: TGTGCCATCAGTAGGGACAGCTCTAATGAAAAACTGTTTTTT; CDR3 protein: CAISRDSSNEKLFF
D gene: TRBD1; J gene: TRBJ2-2; V gene: TRBV18; clone size: .; CDR3 DNA: TGTGCCAGCTCACCACGAGGACAGGGATCGCTGTTTTTT; CDR3 protein: CASSPRGQGSLFF
D gene: TRBD1; J gene: TRBJ1-4; V gene: TRBV9; clone size: .; CDR3 DNA: TGTGCCAGCAGCACCCCTCAGGGGGGTAATGAAAAACTGTTTTTT; CDR3 protein: CASSTPQGGNEKLFF
D gene: TRBD2; J gene: TRBJ2-1; V gene: TRBV5-1; clone size: .; CDR3 DNA: TGCGCCAGCAGCTCTAAAGCGGGAGGTCCCTACAATGAGCAGTTCTTC; CDR3 protein: CASSSKAGGPYNEQFF
D gene: .; J gene: TRBJ1-2; V gene: TRBV20-1; clone size: .; CDR3 DNA: TGCAGTGCTAGAGATTTTGCACAGGGCTACACCTTC; CDR3 protein: CSARDFAQGYTF
D gene: TRBD2; J gene: TRBJ2-3; V gene: TRBV29-1; clone size: many; CDR3 DNA: TGCAGCGTTGAAGAAGCTAGCGGGGGACCAGATACGCAGTATTTT; CDR3 protein: CSVEEASGGPDTQYF
D gene: TRBD2; J gene: TRBJ2-6; V gene: TRBV20-1; clone size: many; CDR3 DNA: TGCAGTGCTGGCGCGGGGGTCTCTGGGGCCAACGTCCTGACTTTC; CDR3 protein: CSAGAGVSGANVLTF
D gene: TRBD1; J gene: TRBJ2-7; V gene: TRBV10-3; clone size: .; CDR3 DNA: TGTGCCATCAGGGGGACAGGGGGCTTCGAAAAAAGCTCCTACGAGCAGTACTTC; CDR3 protein: CAIRGTGGFEKSSYEQYF
D gene: TRBD1; J gene: TRBJ2-1; V gene: TRBV12-3/TRBV12-4; clone size: many; CDR3 DNA: TGTGCCAGCAGTTTTTCGGGACAGGGCGTCGTGAAGAGGTCCTACAATGAGCAGTTCTTC; CDR3 protein: CASSFSGQGVVKRSYNEQFF
D gene: .; J gene: TRBJ1-1; V gene: TRBV30; clone size: .; CDR3 DNA: TGTGCCTGGAATAGGGACACTGAAGCTTTCTTT; CDR3 protein: CAWNRDTEAFF
D gene: TRBD1; J gene: TRBJ1-6; V gene: TRBV12-3/TRBV12-4; clone size: .; CDR3 DNA: TGTGCCAGCAGTCGACAGGGGCAGAATTCACCCCTCCACTTT; CDR3 protein: CASSRQGQNSPLHF
D gene: TRBD2; J gene: TRBJ2-7; V gene: TRBV10-1; clone size: .; CDR3 DNA: TGCGCCAGCAGTGTAGCGGGAGCAACCTACGAGCAGTACTTC; CDR3 protein: CASSVAGATYEQYF
D gene: TRBD2; J gene: TRBJ2-7; V gene: TRBV27; clone size: many; CDR3 DNA: TGTGCCAGCAGTTTAAGGGAGGGTGGCTACGAGCAGTACTTC; CDR3 protein: CASSLREGGYEQYF
D gene: TRBD1; J gene: TRBJ1-2; V gene: TRBV5-4; clone size: many; CDR3 DNA: TGTGCCAGCAGCCTACTTGGGGAGGGGGCATCTGGCTACACCTTC; CDR3 protein: CASSLLGEGASGYTF
D gene: .; J gene: TRBJ2-2; V gene: TRBV4-1; clone size: many; CDR3 DNA: TGCGCCAGCAGCCAAGTTGGGTGGACCGGGGAGCTGTTTTTT; CDR3 protein: CASSQVGWTGELFF
D gene: .; J gene: TRBJ2-5; V gene: TRBV9; clone size: many; CDR3 DNA: TGTGCCAGCAGCCAAGGGGGGCGGGAGACCCAGTACTTC; CDR3 protein: CASSQGGRETQYF
D gene: TRBD2; J gene: TRBJ2-7; V gene: TRBV24-1; clone size: many; CDR3 DNA: TGTGCCACCAGTGATCGGGACGGGGGGGGAGAGCAGTACTTC; CDR3 protein: CATSDRDGGGEQYF
D gene: .; J gene: TRBJ1-1; V gene: TRBV6-1; clone size: .; CDR3 DNA: TGTGCCAGCAGTTTCACGGGGGGGAGGGCTGAAGCTTTCTTT; CDR3 protein: CASSFTGGRAEAFF
D gene: .; J gene: TRBJ2-7; V gene: TRBV5-1; clone size: many; CDR3 DNA: TGCGCCAGCAGCTTAAGCGGCTACGAGCAGTACTTC; CDR3 protein: CASSLSGYEQYF
D gene: TRBD1; J gene: TRBJ2-2; V gene: TRBV28; clone size: many; CDR3 DNA: TGTGCCAGCAGTCCTACCACAGGGGTTACCGGGGAGCTGTTTTTT; CDR3 protein: CASSPTTGVTGELFF
D gene: .; J gene: TRBJ1-5; V gene: TRBV28; clone size: .; CDR3 DNA: TGTGCCAGCAGTGCTGCAGGGTCGTACAATCAGCCCCTGCATTTT; CDR3 protein: CASSAAGSYNQPLHF